This is a list of T cell receptor beta chains from one sample in a study of T cell changes during pregnancy in multiple sclerosis. Sequenced by immunoSEQ multiplex PCR; TCRdb stores in-frame clones only, minus some. The sample lists roughly 71,000 clones, around nine tenths occurring once. The starting material was peripheral blood, obtained in the first trimester of pregnancy. Receptors were obtained from a female donor in good health, enrolled as a control in a pregnancy study. The CDR3 runs from the conserved cysteine through the conserved F or W. D genes are given only for firm matches. Rows give clone size only sometimes, using once, few, many, or a class for an expanded clone.

TRBJ1-1 | once | . | TRBV20-1 | CSAREGREAFF | TGCAGTGCTAGAGAGGGCCGTGAAGCTTTCTTT
TRBJ2-7 | . | TRBD2 | TRBV5-1 | CASSLGLAGGGSEQYF | TGCGCCAGCAGCCTGGGACTAGCGGGAGGGGGTAGCGAGCAGTACTTC
TRBJ1-1 | . | . | TRBV19 | CASSWGDPRSTEAFF | TGTGCCAGTAGCTGGGGGGACCCACGGTCCACTGAAGCTTTCTTT
TRBJ2-2 | . | . | TRBV4-2 | CASSPRGANTGELFF | TGTGCCAGCAGCCCCCGGGGGGCCAACACCGGGGAGCTGTTTTTT
TRBJ1-2 | . | . | TRBV9 | CASSIPLQLPTF | TGTGCCAGCAGCATCCCGTTACAGTTACCTACATTC
TRBJ2-7 | . | . | TRBV28 | CASTLGGSTYEQYF | TGTGCCAGCACCCTAGGAGGGAGCACCTACGAGCAGTACTTC
TRBJ2-3 | . | . | TRBV27 | CASRDTTDTQYF | TGTGCCAGCAGGGACACAACAGATACGCAGTATTTT
TRBJ1-4 | . | TRBD1 | TRBV5-1 | CASSPDRGLGEKLFF | TGCGCCAGCAGCCCCGACAGGGGGCTAGGAGAAAAACTGTTTTTT
TRBJ2-1 | . | . | TRBV4-2 | CASSQDRSNNEQFF | TGTGCCAGCAGCCAAGATCGTAGCAACAATGAGCAGTTCTTC
TRBJ1-5 | . | . | TRBV4-1 | CASSQDHNNQPQHF | TGCGCCAGCAGCCAAGATCACAACAATCAGCCCCAGCATTTT
TRBJ2-1 | . | . | TRBV2 | CASRSSGVYNEQFF | TGTGCCAGCAGGTCATCGGGGGTATACAATGAGCAGTTCTTC
TRBJ1-5 | . | TRBD1 | TRBV10-3 | CAISPGQGDQPQHF | TGTGCCATCAGCCCGGGACAGGGTGATCAGCCCCAGCATTTT
TRBJ2-3 | once | TRBD1 | TRBV27 | CASSVRDRRTDTQYF | TGTGCCAGCAGTGTTCGGGACAGGCGCACAGATACGCAGTATTTT
TRBJ2-1 | few | . | TRBV6-6 | CASSPVAEREQFF | TGTGCCAGCAGTCCCGTCGCCGAGCGGGAGCAGTTCTTC
TRBJ1-1 | . | . | TRBV28 | CASSLPEGGTEAFF | TGTGCCAGCAGTTTACCAGAGGGTGGCACTGAAGCTTTCTTT
TRBJ2-7 | . | . | TRBV7-8 | CASSSSGSYEQYF | TGTGCCAGCAGCAGTAGCGGTTCCTACGAGCAGTACTTC
TRBJ2-3 | . | TRBD2 | TRBV10-3 | CAISEGLAGSTDTQYF | TGTGCCATCAGTGAGGGGCTAGCGGGGTCCACAGATACGCAGTATTTT
TRBJ2-2 | . | . | TRBV10-3 | CAISAQGSDTGELFF | TGTGCCATCAGTGCCCAGGGCTCGGACACCGGGGAGCTGTTTTTT
TRBJ2-1 | . | TRBD2 | TRBV2 | CASSLGGLAGEGQFF | TGTGCCAGCAGTTTGGGGGGACTAGCGGGAGAGGGGCAGTTCTTC
TRBJ2-2 | . | TRBD2 | TRBV5-1 | CASRSGGGENTGELFF | TGCGCCAGCAGATCCGGCGGGGGGGAGAACACCGGGGAGCTGTTTTTT